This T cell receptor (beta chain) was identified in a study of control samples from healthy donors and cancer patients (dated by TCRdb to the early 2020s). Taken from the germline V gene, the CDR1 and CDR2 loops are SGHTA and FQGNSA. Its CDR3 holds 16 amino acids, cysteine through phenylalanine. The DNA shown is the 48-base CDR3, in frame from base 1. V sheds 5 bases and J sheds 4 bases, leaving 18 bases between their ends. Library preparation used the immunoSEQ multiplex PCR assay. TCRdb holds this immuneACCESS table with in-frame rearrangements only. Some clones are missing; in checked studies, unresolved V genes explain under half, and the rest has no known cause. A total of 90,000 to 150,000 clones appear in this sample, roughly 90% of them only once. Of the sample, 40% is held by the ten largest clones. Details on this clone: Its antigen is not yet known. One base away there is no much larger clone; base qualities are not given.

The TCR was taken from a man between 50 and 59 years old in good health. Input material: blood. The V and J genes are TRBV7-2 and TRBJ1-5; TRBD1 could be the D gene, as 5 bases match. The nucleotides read TGTGCCAGCAGCGCTGGAGCAGGGTTGGGGAATCAGCCCCAGCATTTT. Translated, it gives CASSAGAGLGNQPQHF.